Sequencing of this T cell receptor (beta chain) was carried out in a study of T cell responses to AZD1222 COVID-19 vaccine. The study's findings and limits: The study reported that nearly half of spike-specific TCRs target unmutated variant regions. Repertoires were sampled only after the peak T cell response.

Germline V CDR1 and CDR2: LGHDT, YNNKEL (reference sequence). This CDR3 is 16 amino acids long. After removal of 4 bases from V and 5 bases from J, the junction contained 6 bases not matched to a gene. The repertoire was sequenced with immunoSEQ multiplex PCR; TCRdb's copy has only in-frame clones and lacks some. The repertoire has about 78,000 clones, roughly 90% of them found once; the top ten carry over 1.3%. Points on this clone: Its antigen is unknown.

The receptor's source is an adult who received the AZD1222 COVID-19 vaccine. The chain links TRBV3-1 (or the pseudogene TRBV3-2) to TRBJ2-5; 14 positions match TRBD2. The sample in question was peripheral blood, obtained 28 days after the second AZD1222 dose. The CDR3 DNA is TGTGCCAGCAGCCGGGGACTAGCGGGGGATGTGGAGACCCAGTACTTC. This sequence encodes CASSRGLAGDVETQYF.